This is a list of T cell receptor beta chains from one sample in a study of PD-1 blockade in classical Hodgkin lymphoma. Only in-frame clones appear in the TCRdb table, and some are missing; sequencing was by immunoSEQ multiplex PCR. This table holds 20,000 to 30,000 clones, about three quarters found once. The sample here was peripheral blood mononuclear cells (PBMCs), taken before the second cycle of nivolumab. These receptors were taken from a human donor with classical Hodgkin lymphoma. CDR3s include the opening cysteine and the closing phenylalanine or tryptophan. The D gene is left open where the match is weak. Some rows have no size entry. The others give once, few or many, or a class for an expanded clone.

CDR3aa: CASTRGDPVYGYTF; CDR3nt: TGTGCCAGCACCCGGGGGGACCCGGTCTATGGCTACACCTTC; abundance: -; d_gene: -; v_gene: TRBV7-2; j_gene: TRBJ1-2
CDR3aa: CASSQAVGHSNTGELFF; CDR3nt: TGTGCCAGCAGCCAAGCGGTGGGACATTCGAACACCGGGGAGCTGTTTTTT; abundance: once; d_gene: -; v_gene: TRBV4-2; j_gene: TRBJ2-2
CDR3aa: CASSLAGDGNEQFF; CDR3nt: TGTGCCAGCTCCTTAGCGGGAGACGGCAATGAGCAGTTCTTC; abundance: few; d_gene: TRBD2; v_gene: TRBV25-1; j_gene: TRBJ2-1
CDR3aa: CASSLLPIPYHYEQYF; CDR3nt: TGTGCCAGCAGCTTATTACCGATTCCGTACCACTACGAGCAGTACTTC; abundance: -; d_gene: -; v_gene: TRBV7-2; j_gene: TRBJ2-7
CDR3aa: CASSHLEGIASNYF; CDR3nt: TGCGCCAGCAGCCACCTCGAAGGGATCGCGAGTAATTACTTC; abundance: once; d_gene: -; v_gene: TRBV4-1; j_gene: TRBJ2-7
CDR3aa: CASSLSAKNIQYF; CDR3nt: TGTGCCAGCAGTTTATCGGCCAAAAACATTCAGTACTTC; abundance: -; d_gene: -; v_gene: TRBV27; j_gene: TRBJ2-4
CDR3aa: CASSLRQEQFF; CDR3nt: TGTGCCAGCAGCTTACGCCAGGAGCAGTTCTTC; abundance: -; d_gene: -; v_gene: TRBV7-2; j_gene: TRBJ2-1
CDR3aa: CASSSGDGMNTEAFF; CDR3nt: TGTGCCAGCAGCTCGGGGGACGGTATGAACACTGAAGCTTTCTTT; abundance: once; d_gene: -; v_gene: TRBV11-2; j_gene: TRBJ1-1
CDR3aa: CASSSGTGYNEQFF; CDR3nt: TGTGCCAGCAGTTCCGGGACAGGGTACAATGAGCAGTTCTTC; abundance: -; d_gene: TRBD1; v_gene: TRBV6-6; j_gene: TRBJ2-1
CDR3aa: CASSLEEQPQHF; CDR3nt: TGTGCCAGCAGTTTGGAAGAACAGCCCCAGCATTTT; abundance: -; d_gene: -; v_gene: TRBV28; j_gene: TRBJ1-5
CDR3aa: CSARPIYEQYF; CDR3nt: TGCAGTGCTAGACCCATCTACGAGCAGTACTTC; abundance: few; d_gene: -; v_gene: TRBV20-1; j_gene: TRBJ2-7
CDR3aa: CASRLRRRAPGTEAFF; CDR3nt: TGTGCCAGCAGACTAAGGCGGCGGGCCCCGGGCACTGAAGCTTTCTTT; abundance: -; d_gene: -; v_gene: TRBV28; j_gene: TRBJ1-1
CDR3aa: CAWRRLAGGNPGANVLTF; CDR3nt: TGTGCCTGGAGGCGGCTAGCGGGAGGGAACCCTGGGGCCAACGTCCTGACTTTC; abundance: -; d_gene: TRBD2; v_gene: TRBV30; j_gene: TRBJ2-6
CDR3aa: CASSPSGGTGEKLFF; CDR3nt: TGTGCCAGCAGCCCCTCAGGGGGCACGGGTGAAAAACTGTTTTTT; abundance: -; d_gene: TRBD1; v_gene: TRBV5-6; j_gene: TRBJ1-4
CDR3aa: CASSLGLDNEQFF; CDR3nt: TGTGCCAGCAGCTTAGGGCTTGACAATGAGCAGTTCTTC; abundance: -; d_gene: -; v_gene: TRBV11-2; j_gene: TRBJ2-1
CDR3aa: CASSSLIHLGYNEQFF; CDR3nt: TGTGCCAGCAGTTCCCTGATACACCTAGGCTACAATGAGCAGTTCTTC; abundance: few; d_gene: -; v_gene: TRBV27; j_gene: TRBJ2-1
CDR3aa: CASIRSRNSYEQYF; CDR3nt: TGTGCCAGCATTAGATCCAGGAACTCCTACGAGCAGTACTTC; abundance: -; d_gene: -; v_gene: TRBV28; j_gene: TRBJ2-7
CDR3aa: CASSYHGAMNTEAFF; CDR3nt: TGTGCCAGCAGTTACCATGGAGCGATGAACACTGAAGCTTTCTTT; abundance: -; d_gene: -; v_gene: TRBV6-5; j_gene: TRBJ1-1
CDR3aa: CASSLAGSGGYEQYF; CDR3nt: TGCGCCAGCAGCTTGGCCGGGTCGGGGGGTTACGAGCAGTACTTC; abundance: -; d_gene: TRBD2; v_gene: TRBV5-1; j_gene: TRBJ2-7
CDR3aa: CASSGQINTEAFF; CDR3nt: TGTGCCAGTAGCGGACAGATTAACACTGAAGCTTTCTTT; abundance: -; d_gene: -; v_gene: TRBV19; j_gene: TRBJ1-1
CDR3aa: CASSFTGPTGELFF; CDR3nt: TGTGCCAGCAGTTTCACAGGACCCACCGGGGAGCTGTTTTTT; abundance: -; d_gene: -; v_gene: TRBV28; j_gene: TRBJ2-2
CDR3aa: CASKWDSSSGNTIYF; CDR3nt: TGTGCCAGCAAATGGGACTCCAGCTCTGGAAACACCATATATTTT; abundance: -; d_gene: -; v_gene: TRBV2; j_gene: TRBJ1-3
CDR3aa: CASSLGLAATYEQYF; CDR3nt: TGTGCCAGCAGCTTGGGACTAGCGGCCACCTACGAGCAGTACTTC; abundance: -; d_gene: TRBD2; v_gene: TRBV9; j_gene: TRBJ2-7
CDR3aa: CASSSREGPEKLFF; CDR3nt: TGTGCCAGCAGCTCCCGAGAGGGGCCGGAAAAACTGTTTTTT; abundance: -; d_gene: -; v_gene: TRBV13; j_gene: TRBJ1-4
CDR3aa: CASSIRQGLVSEAFF; CDR3nt: TGTGCCAGTAGTATAAGGCAGGGTCTTGTCTCTGAAGCTTTCTTT; abundance: once; d_gene: -; v_gene: TRBV19; j_gene: TRBJ1-1
CDR3aa: CASSKFHGAGGGNIQYF; CDR3nt: TGTGCCAGTAGTAAATTCCACGGGGCAGGGGGCGGGAACATTCAGTACTTC; abundance: -; d_gene: TRBD1; v_gene: TRBV19; j_gene: TRBJ2-4
CDR3aa: CASSQWPVSGRGEAFF; CDR3nt: TGCGCCAGCAGCCAATGGCCGGTCAGCGGACGGGGCGAAGCTTTCTTT; abundance: -; d_gene: -; v_gene: TRBV4-1; j_gene: TRBJ1-1
CDR3aa: CASRTLQGNNYGYTF; CDR3nt: TGTGCCAGCAGGACCCTACAGGGGAATAACTATGGCTACACCTTC; abundance: once; d_gene: TRBD1; v_gene: TRBV6-5; j_gene: TRBJ1-2
CDR3aa: CASSLGQGETLDEQYF; CDR3nt: TGTGCCAGCAGCTTGGGACAGGGGGAGACTTTGGACGAGCAGTACTTC; abundance: -; d_gene: TRBD1; v_gene: TRBV7-9; j_gene: TRBJ2-7
CDR3aa: CASSQIGGNTGELFF; CDR3nt: TGTGCCAGCAGCCAAATCGGGGGCAACACCGGGGAGCTGTTTTTT; abundance: -; d_gene: -; v_gene: TRBV7-9; j_gene: TRBJ2-2
CDR3aa: CASSVGLSGNTIYF; CDR3nt: TGTGCCAGCAGCGTTGGGCTCTCTGGAAACACCATATATTTT; abundance: -; d_gene: -; v_gene: TRBV9; j_gene: TRBJ1-3
CDR3aa: CASEVKNIQYF; CDR3nt: TGTGCCAGTGAAGTCAAAAACATTCAGTACTTC; abundance: -; d_gene: -; v_gene: TRBV2; j_gene: TRBJ2-4
CDR3aa: CASSPETGGEGYGYTF; CDR3nt: TGTGCCAGCTCACCAGAGACAGGGGGGGAAGGCTATGGCTACACCTTC; abundance: few; d_gene: TRBD1; v_gene: TRBV18; j_gene: TRBJ1-2
CDR3aa: CASSVEAGSSYEQYF; CDR3nt: TGTGCCAGCAGCGTAGAAGCGGGAAGCTCCTACGAGCAGTACTTC; abundance: -; d_gene: TRBD2; v_gene: TRBV9; j_gene: TRBJ2-7
CDR3aa: CASSASSGKDRQYF; CDR3nt: TGTGCCAGCAGCGCTTCTAGCGGGAAGGATCGGCAGTACTTC; abundance: few; d_gene: TRBD2; v_gene: TRBV5-5; j_gene: TRBJ2-7
CDR3aa: CASSHGTSGILETQYF; CDR3nt: TGCGCCAGCAGCCACGGGACTAGCGGGATCCTAGAGACCCAGTACTTC; abundance: once; d_gene: TRBD2; v_gene: TRBV5-4; j_gene: TRBJ2-5
CDR3aa: CASSLAGGNSPLHF; CDR3nt: TGTGCCAGCAGTTTGGCGGGGGGGAATTCACCCCTCCACTTT; abundance: -; d_gene: -; v_gene: TRBV6-5; j_gene: TRBJ1-6
CDR3aa: CASSPLIPGALISSGANVLTF; CDR3nt: TGTGCCAGCTCACCCCTTATTCCAGGGGCACTCATTAGCTCTGGGGCCAACGTCCTGACTTTC; abundance: -; d_gene: -; v_gene: TRBV18; j_gene: TRBJ2-6
CDR3aa: CASSETGGVDQPQHF; CDR3nt: TGTGCCAGCAGTGAGACAGGGGGCGTCGATCAGCCCCAGCATTTT; abundance: -; d_gene: TRBD1; v_gene: TRBV6-1; j_gene: TRBJ1-5
CDR3aa: CASSYRGQGYTEAFF; CDR3nt: TGTGCCAGCAGTTACCGAGGACAGGGGTACACTGAAGCTTTCTTT; abundance: -; d_gene: TRBD1; v_gene: TRBV6-5; j_gene: TRBJ1-1
CDR3aa: CASSLDPSGRAGGDEQFF; CDR3nt: TGTGCCAGCAGCTTAGATCCGAGCGGGAGGGCCGGAGGGGATGAGCAGTTCTTC; abundance: once; d_gene: TRBD2; v_gene: TRBV7-9; j_gene: TRBJ2-1
CDR3aa: CASSPAGGTYEQYF; CDR3nt: TGCGCCAGCAGTCCAGCGGGAGGCACCTACGAGCAGTACTTC; abundance: -; d_gene: TRBD2; v_gene: TRBV5-1; j_gene: TRBJ2-7
CDR3aa: CASSEVTELDTQYF; CDR3nt: TGTGCCAGCAGTGAGGTGACAGAGTTAGATACGCAGTATTTT; abundance: -; d_gene: -; v_gene: TRBV2; j_gene: TRBJ2-3
CDR3aa: CASSLIPGTGVANEKLFF; CDR3nt: TGTGCCAGCAGTTTAATCCCCGGGACAGGGGTAGCAAATGAAAAACTGTTTTTT; abundance: -; d_gene: TRBD1; v_gene: TRBV28; j_gene: TRBJ1-4
CDR3aa: CASSWGQDNEQFF; CDR3nt: TGTGCCAGCAGTTGGGGACAGGACAATGAGCAGTTCTTC; abundance: -; d_gene: TRBD1; v_gene: TRBV27; j_gene: TRBJ2-1
CDR3aa: CASSSLNTGETEAFF; CDR3nt: TGTGCCAGCAGCTCTCTAAACACGGGTGAGACTGAAGCTTTCTTT; abundance: -; d_gene: -; v_gene: TRBV13; j_gene: TRBJ1-1
CDR3aa: CASSVGLSGNTIYF; CDR3nt: TGTGCCAGCAGCGTAGGACTCTCCGGAAACACCATATATTTT; abundance: -; d_gene: -; v_gene: TRBV9; j_gene: TRBJ1-3
CDR3aa: CASSPLFVGEGRYEQYF; CDR3nt: TGTGCCAGCTCACCGCTATTCGTTGGGGAGGGCCGCTACGAGCAGTACTTC; abundance: -; d_gene: TRBD2; v_gene: TRBV18; j_gene: TRBJ2-7
CDR3aa: CASSPQGGRDGYTF; CDR3nt: TGTGCCAGCAGTCCACAGGGAGGAAGGGATGGCTACACCTTC; abundance: few; d_gene: -; v_gene: TRBV27; j_gene: TRBJ1-2
CDR3aa: CASSLAYSPYNEQFF; CDR3nt: TGTGCCAGCAGCTTAGCTTACAGTCCCTACAATGAGCAGTTCTTC; abundance: -; d_gene: -; v_gene: TRBV7-9; j_gene: TRBJ2-1
CDR3aa: CASSEGALRRANEQFF; CDR3nt: TGTGCCAGCAGTGAAGGGGCCCTACGGAGGGCGAATGAGCAGTTCTTC; abundance: -; d_gene: -; v_gene: TRBV2; j_gene: TRBJ2-1
CDR3aa: CASSRLALSTDTQYF; CDR3nt: TGTGCCAGCAGCCGACTAGCTCTTAGCACAGATACGCAGTATTTT; abundance: -; d_gene: TRBD2; v_gene: TRBV7-3; j_gene: TRBJ2-3
CDR3aa: CSVGLGQLQNSEAFF; CDR3nt: TGCAGCGTTGGGCTCGGACAGCTTCAGAACTCTGAAGCTTTCTTT; abundance: -; d_gene: -; v_gene: TRBV29-1; j_gene: TRBJ1-1
CDR3aa: CASSLGTGEGDGNTQYF; CDR3nt: TGCGCCAGCAGCTTGGGAACGGGAGAAGGGGATGGAAATACGCAGTATTTT; abundance: -; d_gene: -; v_gene: TRBV5-1; j_gene: TRBJ2-3
CDR3aa: CASSRTSASGGTQYF; CDR3nt: TGTGCCAGCAGTCGGACTAGCGCATCAGGCGGTACGCAGTATTTT; abundance: -; d_gene: TRBD2; v_gene: TRBV28; j_gene: TRBJ2-3
CDR3aa: CASSLEGGHEQFF; CDR3nt: TGTGCCAGCAGCTTAGAAGGGGGCCATGAGCAGTTCTTC; abundance: -; d_gene: TRBD1; v_gene: TRBV7-8; j_gene: TRBJ2-1
CDR3aa: CASSTGRSTDTQYF; CDR3nt: TGTGCCAGCAGCACGGGACGAAGCACAGATACGCAGTATTTT; abundance: -; d_gene: -; v_gene: TRBV4-2; j_gene: TRBJ2-3